The present TCR beta chain was sequenced within a study of cytotoxic CD8 clonotypes in ibrutinib-treated CLL. V shed 4 bases and J shed 5 bases, with 15 bases lying between them. From germline, CDR1 is SGDLS and CDR2 YYNGEE. The length of the CDR3 is 15 residues. Assay used: immunoSEQ multiplex PCR; TCRdb lists only in-frame clones, some missing. Altogether over 200,000 clones are present, more than 70% being singletons, with the ten largest covering 10% to 12%. The sequences come from PBMCs, collected after 12 months of ibrutinib treatment. V is TRBV9 and J is TRBJ1-4; D possibly corresponds to TRBD1 (5 bases). The origin of this receptor is a human donor with chronic lymphocytic leukemia. For the CDR3, the DNA is TGTGCCAGCAGCCCCGTTATGGGGCGAAATGAAAAACTGTTTTTT. This codes for CASSPVMGRNEKLFF.